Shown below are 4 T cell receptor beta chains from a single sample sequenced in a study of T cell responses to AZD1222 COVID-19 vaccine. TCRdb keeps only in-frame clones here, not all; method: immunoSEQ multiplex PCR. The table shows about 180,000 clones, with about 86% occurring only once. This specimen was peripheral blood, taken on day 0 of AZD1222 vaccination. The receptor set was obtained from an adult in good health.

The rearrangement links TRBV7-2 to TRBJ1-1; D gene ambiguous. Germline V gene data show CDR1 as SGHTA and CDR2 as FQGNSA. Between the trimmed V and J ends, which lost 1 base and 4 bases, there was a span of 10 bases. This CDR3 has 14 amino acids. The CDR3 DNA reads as TGTGCCAGCAGCTTAGTAGCGGGATTCACTGAAGCTTTCTTT. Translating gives CASSLVAGFTEAFF.

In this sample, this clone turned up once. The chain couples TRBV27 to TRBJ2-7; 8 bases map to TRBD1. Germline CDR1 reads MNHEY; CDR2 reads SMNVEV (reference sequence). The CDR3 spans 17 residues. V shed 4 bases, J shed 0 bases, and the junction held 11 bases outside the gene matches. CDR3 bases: TGTGCCAGCAGTTCCGGGACAGGCACCCCCCTCTCCTACGAGCAGTACTTC. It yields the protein CASSSGTGTPLSYEQYF.

The CDR3 protein is CASTLLNLGNTEAFF. The CDR3 DNA reads TGTGCCAGCACCCTCCTGAACCTAGGGAACACTGAAGCTTTCTTT. V and J are TRBV11-2 and TRBJ1-1; D call uncertain. The CDR3 spans 15 residues. V lost 7 bases and J 1 base, leaving 16 bases between the germline ends. Germline V gene lookup returns CDR1 SGHAT and CDR2 FQNNGV.

DNA for the CDR3: TGTGCCAGCGCCCAGAGGGTGGGGACTGAAGCTTTCTTT. Translation: CASAQRVGTEAFF. V and J are TRBV6-5 and TRBJ1-1; unclear D gene. This CDR3 spans 13 amino acids. Trimming stripped 8 bases from V and 5 bases from J, with 15 bases between. Looked up from germline, CDR1 is MNHEY and CDR2 is SVGAGI.